This T cell receptor (beta chain) was recorded in a study of blood T cell repertoires in COVID-19. Overall study context: T cells, B-cell-depleted T cells, or PBMCs supplied cDNA or gDNA.

The table came from immunoSEQ multiplex PCR; TCRdb's copy has only in-frame clones and leaves some out. Here the sample spans 70,000 or so clones, 70% to 90% being singletons. The sequenced sample was peripheral blood. This TCR came from a man in his 70s with active or convalescent COVID-19.

In DNA, the CDR3 is TGTGCCACCAGCAGAGGGACTAGCGGGAGCCCCTACAATGAGCAGTTCTTC. Amino acid sequence: CATSRGTSGSPYNEQFF. V and J are TRBV15 and TRBJ2-1, with 13 bases lining up with TRBD2. The germline V gene has CDR1 LNHNV and CDR2 YYDKDF (reference sequence). The V gene end was trimmed by 1 base and the J gene end by 2 bases; junction bases not matched to a gene: 2. CDR3 size: 17 residues.